This paragraph reports one T cell receptor (beta chain). Its antigen is still unknown. The sample comes from a study of OX40 agonist ivuxolimab in advanced cancers. Findings and caveats of the study: Still undetermined is the antigen specificity of the expanded peripheral T cells.

The V end lost 3 bases, the J end lost 1 base, and 12 bases lay between the germline ends. CDR1 is MGHRA, CDR2 YSYEKL, per germline. The CDR3 is 15 residues long. The protocol was immunoSEQ multiplex PCR, while the TCRdb copy is restricted to in-frame clones and leaves out a portion. The table lists around 91,000 clones, 89% of them singletons. The TCR sequence derives from an adult with an advanced solid tumor such as melanoma, head and neck, liver or kidney cancer. The chain couples TRBV4-1 to TRBJ2-5; D is perhaps TRBD2 (6 bases). Here the sequenced sample was CD4+ or CD8+ T cells sorted from blood, taken in a trial of the OX40 agonist ivuxolimab. CDR3 nucleotide sequence: TGCGCCAGCAGCCACCTATCGGGACTCCAAGAGACCCAGTACTTC. Its protein is CASSHLSGLQETQYF.